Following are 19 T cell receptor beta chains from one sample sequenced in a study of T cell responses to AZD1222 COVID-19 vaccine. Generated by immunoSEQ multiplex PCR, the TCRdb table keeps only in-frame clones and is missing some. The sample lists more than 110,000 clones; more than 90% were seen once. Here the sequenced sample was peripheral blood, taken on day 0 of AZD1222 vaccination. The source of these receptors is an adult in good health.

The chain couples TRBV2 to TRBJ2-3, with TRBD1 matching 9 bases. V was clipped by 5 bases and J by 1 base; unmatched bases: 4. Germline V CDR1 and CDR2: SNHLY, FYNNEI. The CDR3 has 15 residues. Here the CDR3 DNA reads TGTGCCAGCAGTACAGGGGGCGCTGGCACAGATACGCAGTATTTT. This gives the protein CASSTGGAGTDTQYF.

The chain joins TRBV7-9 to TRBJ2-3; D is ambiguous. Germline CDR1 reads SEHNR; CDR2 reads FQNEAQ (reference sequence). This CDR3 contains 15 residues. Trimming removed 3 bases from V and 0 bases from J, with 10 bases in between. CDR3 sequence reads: CASSFGDFSTDTQYF. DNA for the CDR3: TGTGCCAGCAGCTTTGGGGATTTTAGCACAGATACGCAGTATTTT.

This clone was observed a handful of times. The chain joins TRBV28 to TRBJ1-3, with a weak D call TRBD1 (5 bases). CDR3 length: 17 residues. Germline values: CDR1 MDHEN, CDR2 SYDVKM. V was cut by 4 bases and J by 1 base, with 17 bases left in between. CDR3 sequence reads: CASSSDSISPSGNTIYF. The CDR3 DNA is TGTGCCAGCAGTTCAGACAGTATCTCCCCGTCTGGAAACACCATATATTTT.

The CDR3 is CASRPKGQNTGELFF. The CDR3 DNA sequence: TGCGCCAGCAGACCGAAGGGACAGAACACCGGGGAGCTGTTTTTT. This sequence joins TRBV5-1 and TRBJ2-2, with D possibly matching TRBD1 (6 bases). The V gene lost 5 bases and the J gene lost 1 base, with 12 bases spanning the gap. Germline CDR1 is SGHRS and CDR2 is YFSETQ. The length of the CDR3 is 15 residues.

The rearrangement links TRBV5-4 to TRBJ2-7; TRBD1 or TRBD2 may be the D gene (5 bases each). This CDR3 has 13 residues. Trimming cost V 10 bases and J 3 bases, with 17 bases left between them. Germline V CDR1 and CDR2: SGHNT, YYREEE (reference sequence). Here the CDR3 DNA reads TGTGCCCTACGGAACGGGACGGTCTACGAGCAGTACTTC. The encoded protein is CALRNGTVYEQYF.

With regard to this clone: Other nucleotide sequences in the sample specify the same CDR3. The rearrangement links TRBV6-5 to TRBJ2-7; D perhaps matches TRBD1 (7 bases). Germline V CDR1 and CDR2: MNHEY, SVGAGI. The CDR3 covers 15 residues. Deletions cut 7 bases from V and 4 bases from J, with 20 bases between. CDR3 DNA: TGTGCCAGCACCACGGGGGCAGGGGGAGCTTACGAGCAGTACTTC. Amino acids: CASTTGAGGAYEQYF.

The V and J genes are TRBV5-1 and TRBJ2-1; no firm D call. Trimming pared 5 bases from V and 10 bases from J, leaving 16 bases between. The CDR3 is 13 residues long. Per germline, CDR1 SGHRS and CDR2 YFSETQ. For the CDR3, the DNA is TGCGCCAGCAGACATCCAACTCGGGCCGAGCAGTTCTTC. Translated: CASRHPTRAEQFF.

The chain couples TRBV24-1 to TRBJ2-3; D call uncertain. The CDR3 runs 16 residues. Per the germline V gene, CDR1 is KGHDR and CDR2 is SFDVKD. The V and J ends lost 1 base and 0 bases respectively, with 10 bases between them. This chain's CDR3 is CATSDFWASSTDTQYF. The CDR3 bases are TGTGCCACCAGTGATTTTTGGGCATCTAGCACAGATACGCAGTATTTT.

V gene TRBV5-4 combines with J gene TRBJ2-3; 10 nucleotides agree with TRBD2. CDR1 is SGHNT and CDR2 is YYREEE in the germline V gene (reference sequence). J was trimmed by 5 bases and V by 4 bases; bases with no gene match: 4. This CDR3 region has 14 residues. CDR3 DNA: TGTGCCAGCAGCCCCCTAGCGGGAGAAGATACGCAGTATTTT. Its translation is CASSPLAGEDTQYF.

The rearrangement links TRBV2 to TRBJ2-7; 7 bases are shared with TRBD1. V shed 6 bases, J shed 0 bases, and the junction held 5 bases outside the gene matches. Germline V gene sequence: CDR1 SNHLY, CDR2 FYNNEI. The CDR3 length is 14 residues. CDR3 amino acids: CASRRTGLSYEQYF. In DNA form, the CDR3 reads TGTGCCAGCAGACGGACAGGCCTCTCCTACGAGCAGTACTTC.

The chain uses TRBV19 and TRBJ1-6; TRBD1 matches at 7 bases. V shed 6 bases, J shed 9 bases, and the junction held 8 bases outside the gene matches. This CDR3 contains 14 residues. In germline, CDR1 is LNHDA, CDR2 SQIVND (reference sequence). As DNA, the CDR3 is TGTGCCAGTAGCACCGGGACAGTAGCTTCACCCCTCCACTTT. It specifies CASSTGTVASPLHF.

The CDR3: CASSQIDMNTEAFF. For the CDR3, the DNA is TGTGCCAGCAGCCAAATTGACATGAACACTGAAGCTTTCTTT. The rearrangement joins TRBV3-1 (or the pseudogene TRBV3-2) to TRBJ1-1, with no clear D. Trimming shortened V by 2 bases and J by 0 bases, and 7 bases separated the two germline ends. The CDR3 contains 14 residues. Germline CDR1 is LGHDT and CDR2 is YNNKEL (reference sequence).

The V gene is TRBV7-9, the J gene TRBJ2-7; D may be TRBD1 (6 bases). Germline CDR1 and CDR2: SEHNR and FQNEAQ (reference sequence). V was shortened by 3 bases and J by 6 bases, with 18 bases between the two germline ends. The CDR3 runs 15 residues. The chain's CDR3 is CASSFYTGPPVEQYF. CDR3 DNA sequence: TGTGCCAGCAGCTTTTATACAGGGCCCCCCGTCGAGCAGTACTTC.

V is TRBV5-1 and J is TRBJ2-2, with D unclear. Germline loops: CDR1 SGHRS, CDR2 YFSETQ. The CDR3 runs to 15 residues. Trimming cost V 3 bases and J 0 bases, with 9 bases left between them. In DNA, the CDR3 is TGCGCCAGCAGCTGGGCTACCTCGAACACCGGGGAGCTGTTTTTT. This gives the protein CASSWATSNTGELFF.

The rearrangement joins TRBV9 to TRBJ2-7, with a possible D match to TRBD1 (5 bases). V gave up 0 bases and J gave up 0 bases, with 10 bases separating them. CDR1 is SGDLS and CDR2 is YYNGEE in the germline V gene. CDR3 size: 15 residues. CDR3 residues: CASSVGAGLSYEQYF. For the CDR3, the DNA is TGTGCCAGCAGCGTAGGAGCAGGGCTCTCCTACGAGCAGTACTTC.

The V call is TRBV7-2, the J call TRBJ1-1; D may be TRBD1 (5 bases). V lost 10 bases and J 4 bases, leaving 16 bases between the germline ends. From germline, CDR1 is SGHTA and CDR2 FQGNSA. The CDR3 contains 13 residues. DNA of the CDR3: TGTGCCACCCTTGGGGTGAGGGGCACTGAAGCTTTCTTT. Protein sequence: CATLGVRGTEAFF.

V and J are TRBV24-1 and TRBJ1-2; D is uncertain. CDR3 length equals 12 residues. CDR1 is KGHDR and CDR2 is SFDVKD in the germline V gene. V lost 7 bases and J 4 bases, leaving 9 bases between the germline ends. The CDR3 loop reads CATSPAGYGYTF. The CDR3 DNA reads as TGTGCCACCAGCCCGGCTGGCTATGGCTACACCTTC.

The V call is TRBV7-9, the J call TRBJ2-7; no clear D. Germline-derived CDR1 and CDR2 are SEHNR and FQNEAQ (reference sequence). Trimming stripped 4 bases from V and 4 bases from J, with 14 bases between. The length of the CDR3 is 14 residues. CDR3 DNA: TGTGCCAGCAGCTCTACGAACCAGTTATACGAGCAGTACTTC. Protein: CASSSTNQLYEQYF.

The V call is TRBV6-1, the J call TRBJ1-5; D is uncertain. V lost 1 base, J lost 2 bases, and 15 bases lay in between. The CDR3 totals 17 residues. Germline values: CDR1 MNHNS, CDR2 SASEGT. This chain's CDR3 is CASSEEAGWYGNQPQHF. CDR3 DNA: TGTGCCAGCAGTGAAGAAGCTGGGTGGTACGGCAATCAGCCCCAGCATTTT.